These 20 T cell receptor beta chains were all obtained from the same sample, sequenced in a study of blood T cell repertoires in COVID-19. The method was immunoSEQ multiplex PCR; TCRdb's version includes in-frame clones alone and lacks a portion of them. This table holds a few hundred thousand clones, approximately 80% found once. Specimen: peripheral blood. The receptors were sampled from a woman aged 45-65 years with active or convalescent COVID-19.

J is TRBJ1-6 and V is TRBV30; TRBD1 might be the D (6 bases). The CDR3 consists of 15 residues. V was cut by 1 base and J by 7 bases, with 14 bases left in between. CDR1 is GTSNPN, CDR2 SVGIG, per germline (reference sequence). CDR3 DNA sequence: TGTGCCTGGAGTGGCCTAACAGGGTGGAATTCACCCCTCCACTTT. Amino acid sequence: CAWSGLTGWNSPLHF.

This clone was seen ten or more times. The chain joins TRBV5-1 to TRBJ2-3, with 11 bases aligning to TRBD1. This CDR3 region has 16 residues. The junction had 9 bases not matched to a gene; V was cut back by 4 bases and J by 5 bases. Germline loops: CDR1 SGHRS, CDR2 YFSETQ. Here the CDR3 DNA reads TGCGCCAGCAGCCCCCGCCGGGGACAGGGGGGAGATACGCAGTATTTT. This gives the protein CASSPRRGQGGDTQYF.

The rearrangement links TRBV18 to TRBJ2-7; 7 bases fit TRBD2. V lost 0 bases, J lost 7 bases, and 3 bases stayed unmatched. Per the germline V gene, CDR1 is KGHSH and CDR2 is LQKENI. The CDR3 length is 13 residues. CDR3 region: CASSPPPGGEQYF. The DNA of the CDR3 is TGTGCCAGCTCACCACCCCCGGGAGGAGAGCAGTACTTC.

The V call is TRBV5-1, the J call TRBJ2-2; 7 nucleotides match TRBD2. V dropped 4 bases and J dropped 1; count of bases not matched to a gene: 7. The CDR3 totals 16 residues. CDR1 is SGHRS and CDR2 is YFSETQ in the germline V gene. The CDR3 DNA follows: TGCGCCAGCAGCCGGGGGGTAGCTAGGAACACCGGGGAGCTGTTTTTT. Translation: CASSRGVARNTGELFF.

CDR3 in amino acids: CASSFNSGAGEQYF. DNA for the CDR3: TGTGCCAGCAGTTTCAACAGCGGGGCGGGGGAGCAGTACTTC. V usage is TRBV28 and J usage is TRBJ2-7; TRBD2 matches 7 bases. J gave up 7 bases and V 3 bases, and 9 bases lay outside the gene matches. The V gene's germline CDR1 is MDHEN and CDR2 SYDVKM. The CDR3 runs 14 residues.

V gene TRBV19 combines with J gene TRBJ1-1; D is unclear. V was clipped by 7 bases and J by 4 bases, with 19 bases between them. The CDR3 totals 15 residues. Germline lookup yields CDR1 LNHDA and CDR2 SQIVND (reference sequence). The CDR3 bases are TGTGCCAGTACCCTCAGAGGGAGCCCCTCCACTGAAGCTTTCTTT. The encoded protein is CASTLRGSPSTEAFF.

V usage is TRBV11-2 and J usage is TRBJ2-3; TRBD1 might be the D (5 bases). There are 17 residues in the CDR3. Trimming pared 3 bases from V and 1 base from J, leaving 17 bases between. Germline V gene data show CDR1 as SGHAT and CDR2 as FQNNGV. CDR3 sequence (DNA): TGTGCCAGCAGCTTTGATGGACACGGAAAAGGCACAGATACGCAGTATTTT. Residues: CASSFDGHGKGTDTQYF.

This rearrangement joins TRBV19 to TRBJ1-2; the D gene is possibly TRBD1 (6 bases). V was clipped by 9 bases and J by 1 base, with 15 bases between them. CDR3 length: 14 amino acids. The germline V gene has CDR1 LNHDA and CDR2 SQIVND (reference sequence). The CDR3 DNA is TGTGCCAGCAAAGACAGGCATATTAACTATGGCTACACCTTC. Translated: CASKDRHINYGYTF.

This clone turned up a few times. The CDR3 reads CASSATGLQETQYF. CDR3 DNA: TGTGCCAGTAGTGCCACGGGACTCCAAGAGACCCAGTACTTC. The chain links TRBV19 to TRBJ2-5, with D possibly TRBD2 on 6 matching bases. From germline, CDR1 is LNHDA and CDR2 SQIVND (reference sequence). This CDR3 spans 14 amino acids. V lost 5 bases and J 1 base, leaving 11 bases between the germline ends.

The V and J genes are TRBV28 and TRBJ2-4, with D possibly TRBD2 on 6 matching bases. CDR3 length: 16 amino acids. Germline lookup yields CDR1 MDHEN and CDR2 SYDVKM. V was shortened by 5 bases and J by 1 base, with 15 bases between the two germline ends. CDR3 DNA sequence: TGTGCCAGCAGTATCCGGGACTCCAGGGCCAAAAACATTCAGTACTTC. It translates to CASSIRDSRAKNIQYF.

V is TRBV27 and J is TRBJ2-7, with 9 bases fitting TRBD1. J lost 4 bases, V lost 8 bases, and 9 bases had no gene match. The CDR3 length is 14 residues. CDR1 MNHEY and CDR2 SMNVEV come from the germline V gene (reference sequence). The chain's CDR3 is CASGLTGGFYEQYF. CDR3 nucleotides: TGTGCCAGCGGGTTGACAGGGGGGTTTTACGAGCAGTACTTC.

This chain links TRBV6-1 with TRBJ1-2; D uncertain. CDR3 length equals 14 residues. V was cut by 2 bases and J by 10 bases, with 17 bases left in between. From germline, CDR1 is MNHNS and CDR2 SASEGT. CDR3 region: CASSESGGQKTYTF. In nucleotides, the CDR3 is TGTGCCAGCAGTGAATCTGGCGGCCAGAAGACCTACACCTTC.

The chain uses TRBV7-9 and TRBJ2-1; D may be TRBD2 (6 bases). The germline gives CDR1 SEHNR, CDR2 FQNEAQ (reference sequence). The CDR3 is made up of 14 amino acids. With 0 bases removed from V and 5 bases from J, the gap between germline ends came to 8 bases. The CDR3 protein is CASSLAGGNNEQFF. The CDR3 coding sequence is TGTGCCAGCAGCTTAGCGGGGGGAAACAATGAGCAGTTCTTC.

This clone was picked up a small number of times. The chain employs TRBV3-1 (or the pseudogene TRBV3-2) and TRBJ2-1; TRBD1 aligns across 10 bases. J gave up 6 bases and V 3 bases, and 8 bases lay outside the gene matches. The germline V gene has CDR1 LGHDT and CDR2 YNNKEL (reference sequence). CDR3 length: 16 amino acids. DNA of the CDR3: TGTGCCAGCAGCCAGGACAGGGGGGCGAGGTCCAATGAGCAGTTCTTC. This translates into CASSQDRGARSNEQFF.

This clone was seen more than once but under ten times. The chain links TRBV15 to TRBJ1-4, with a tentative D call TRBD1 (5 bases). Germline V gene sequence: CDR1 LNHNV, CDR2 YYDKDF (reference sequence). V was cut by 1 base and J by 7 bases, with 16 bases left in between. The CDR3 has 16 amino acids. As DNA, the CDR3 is TGTGCCACCAGCAGAGCTCGGGGGGGGTCGAGTGAAAAACTGTTTTTT. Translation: CATSRARGGSSEKLFF.

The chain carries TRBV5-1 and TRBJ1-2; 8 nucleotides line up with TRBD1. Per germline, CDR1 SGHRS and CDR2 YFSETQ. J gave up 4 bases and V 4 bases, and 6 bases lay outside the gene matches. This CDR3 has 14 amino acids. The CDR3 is CASSIGQGIYGYTF. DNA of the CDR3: TGCGCCAGCAGCATAGGACAGGGAATCTATGGCTACACCTTC.

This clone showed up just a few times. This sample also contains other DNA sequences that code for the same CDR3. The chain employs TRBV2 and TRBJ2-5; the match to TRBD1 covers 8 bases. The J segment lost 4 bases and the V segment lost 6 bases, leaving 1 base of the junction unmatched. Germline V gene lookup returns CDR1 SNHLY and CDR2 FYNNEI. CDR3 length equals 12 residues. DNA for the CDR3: TGTGCCAGCAGAGACAGGGGAGAGACCCAGTACTTC. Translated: CASRDRGETQYF.

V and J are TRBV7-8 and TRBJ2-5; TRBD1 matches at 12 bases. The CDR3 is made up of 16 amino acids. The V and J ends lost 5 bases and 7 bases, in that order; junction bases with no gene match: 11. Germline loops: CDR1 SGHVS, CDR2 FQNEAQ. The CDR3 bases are TGTGCCAGCAGCAAAGGGGGACAGGGGGCGTACGGGACCCAGTACTTC. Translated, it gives CASSKGGQGAYGTQYF.

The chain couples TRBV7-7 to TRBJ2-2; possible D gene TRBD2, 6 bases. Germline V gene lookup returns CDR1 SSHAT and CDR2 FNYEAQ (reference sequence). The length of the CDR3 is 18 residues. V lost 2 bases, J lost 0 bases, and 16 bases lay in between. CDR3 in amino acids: CASSLTTSPRANTGELFF. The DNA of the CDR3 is TGTGCCAGCAGCTTAACAACTAGCCCGAGAGCGAACACCGGGGAGCTGTTTTTT.

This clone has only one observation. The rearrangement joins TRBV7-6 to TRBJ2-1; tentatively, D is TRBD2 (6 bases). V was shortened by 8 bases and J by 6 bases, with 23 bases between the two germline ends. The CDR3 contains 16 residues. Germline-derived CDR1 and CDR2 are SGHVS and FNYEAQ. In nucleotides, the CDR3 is TGTGCCAGCTTACGCGGGTGGGGGAGGACACGCAATGAGCAGTTCTTC. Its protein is CASLRGWGRTRNEQFF. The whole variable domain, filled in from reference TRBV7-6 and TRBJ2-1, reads GAGVSQSPRYKVTKRGQDVALRCDPISGHVSLYWYRQALGQGPEFLTYFNYEAQQDKSGLPNDRFSAERPEGSISTLTIQRTEQRDSAMYRCASLRGWGRTRNEQFFGPGTRLTVL.